Sequencing of this T cell receptor beta chain was carried out in a study of T cells expressing NK-cell markers. On the study more broadly: Repertoire data for TCR beta were derived from sorted T cells (CD3+CD56+NKG2C+, CD3+CD56+NKG2C- and CD3+CD56-NKG2C+). Seven donors tested HCMV-seropositive and one tested seronegative among the eight sequenced. Findings of the study overall: Of the CD8+ T cells in more than five donors, roughly 1.0-7.5% belonged to dominant NKG2C+ clonotypes. Four of the donors also had these clonotypes leading their CD3+CD56-NKG2C+ fraction.

About this clonotype itself: Its target is unknown.

TCRdb re-called the 5' RACE reads; every CDR3 protein appears as one record, without DNA. Found here are just under 150,000 distinct CDR3 sequences; the top ten clones hold approximately 12%. Input material: blood T cells: a sorted CD56 or NKG2C T cell subset, CD4+ or CD8+ T cells, or bulk PBMC T cells (not recorded which). The source is a young man in good health.

The CDR3 loop is CASSPGLAGRHLTDTQYF. The chain recombines TRBV7-2 with TRBJ2-3; the D gene TCRdb calls, TRBD2, cannot be checked with no DNA. This CDR3 comprises 18 residues. Germline assignment: CDR1 SGHTA and CDR2 FQGNSA.